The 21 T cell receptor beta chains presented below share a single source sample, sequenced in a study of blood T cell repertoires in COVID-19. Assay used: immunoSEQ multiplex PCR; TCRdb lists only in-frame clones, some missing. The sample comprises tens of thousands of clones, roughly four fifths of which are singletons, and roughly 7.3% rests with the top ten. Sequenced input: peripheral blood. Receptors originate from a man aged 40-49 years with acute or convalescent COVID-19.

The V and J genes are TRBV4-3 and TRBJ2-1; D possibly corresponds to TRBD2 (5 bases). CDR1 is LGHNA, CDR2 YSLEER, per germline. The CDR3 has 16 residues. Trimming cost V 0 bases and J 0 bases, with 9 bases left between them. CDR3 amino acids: CASSQERTASYNEQFF. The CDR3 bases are TGCGCCAGCAGCCAAGAGCGGACTGCCTCCTACAATGAGCAGTTCTTC.

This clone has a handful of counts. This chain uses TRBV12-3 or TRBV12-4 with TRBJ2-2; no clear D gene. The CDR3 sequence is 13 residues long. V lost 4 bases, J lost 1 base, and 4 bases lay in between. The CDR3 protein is CASSWRNTGELFF. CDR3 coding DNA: TGTGCCAGCAGTTGGAGGAACACCGGGGAGCTGTTTTTT.

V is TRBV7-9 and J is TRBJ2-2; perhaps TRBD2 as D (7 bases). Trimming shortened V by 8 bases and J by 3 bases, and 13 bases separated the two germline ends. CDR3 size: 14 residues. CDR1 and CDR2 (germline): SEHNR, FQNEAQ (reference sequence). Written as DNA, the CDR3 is TGTGCCAGCGACGGGGGGCTTGACACCGGGGAGCTGTTTTTT. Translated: CASDGGLDTGELFF.

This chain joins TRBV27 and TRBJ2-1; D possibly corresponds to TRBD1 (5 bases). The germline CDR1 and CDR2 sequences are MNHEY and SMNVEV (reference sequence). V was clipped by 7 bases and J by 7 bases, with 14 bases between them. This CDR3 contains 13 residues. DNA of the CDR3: TGTGCCAGCAAGAATACAGGAAAAAATGAGCAGTTCTTC. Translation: CASKNTGKNEQFF.

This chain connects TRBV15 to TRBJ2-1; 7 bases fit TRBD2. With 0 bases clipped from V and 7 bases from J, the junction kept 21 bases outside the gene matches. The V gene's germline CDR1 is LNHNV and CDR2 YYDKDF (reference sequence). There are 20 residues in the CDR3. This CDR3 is CATSRDLRGRGGGLRNEQFF. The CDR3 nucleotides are TGTGCCACCAGCAGAGATTTACGAGGTCGGGGCGGGGGATTGCGGAATGAGCAGTTCTTC. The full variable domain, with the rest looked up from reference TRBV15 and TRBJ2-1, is DAMVIQNPRYQVTQFGKPVTLSCSQTLNHNVMYWYQQKSSQAPKLLFHYYDKDFNNEADTPDNFQSRRPNTSFCFLDIRSPGLGDTAMYLCATSRDLRGRGGGLRNEQFFGPGTRLTVL.

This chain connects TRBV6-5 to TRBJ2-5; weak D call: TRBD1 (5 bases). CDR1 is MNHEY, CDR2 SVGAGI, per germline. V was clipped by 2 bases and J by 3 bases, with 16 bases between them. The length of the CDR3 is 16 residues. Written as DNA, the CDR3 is TGTGCCAGCAGTTACGGGGTAGGCAGGGTGAAAGAGACCCAGTACTTC. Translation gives CASSYGVGRVKETQYF.

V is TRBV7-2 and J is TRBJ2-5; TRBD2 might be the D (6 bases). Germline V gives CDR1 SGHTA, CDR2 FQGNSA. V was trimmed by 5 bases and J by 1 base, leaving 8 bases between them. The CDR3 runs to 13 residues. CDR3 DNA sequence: TGTGCCAGCAGCCGGACTACCCAAGAGACCCAGTACTTC. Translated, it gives CASSRTTQETQYF.

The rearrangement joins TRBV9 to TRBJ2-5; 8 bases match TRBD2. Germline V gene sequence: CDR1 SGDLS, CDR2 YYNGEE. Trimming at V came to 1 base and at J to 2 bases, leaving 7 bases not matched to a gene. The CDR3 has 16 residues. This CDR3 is CASSVFAGGLQETQYF. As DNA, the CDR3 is TGTGCCAGCAGCGTATTCGCGGGGGGTTTACAAGAGACCCAGTACTTC.

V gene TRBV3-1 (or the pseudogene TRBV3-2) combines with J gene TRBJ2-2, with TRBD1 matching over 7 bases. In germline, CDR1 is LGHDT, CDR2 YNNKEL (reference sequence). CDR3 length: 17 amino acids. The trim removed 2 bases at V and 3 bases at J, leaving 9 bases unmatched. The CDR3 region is CASSQSRTGADTGELFF. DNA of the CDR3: TGTGCCAGCAGCCAATCCCGGACAGGAGCCGACACCGGGGAGCTGTTTTTT.

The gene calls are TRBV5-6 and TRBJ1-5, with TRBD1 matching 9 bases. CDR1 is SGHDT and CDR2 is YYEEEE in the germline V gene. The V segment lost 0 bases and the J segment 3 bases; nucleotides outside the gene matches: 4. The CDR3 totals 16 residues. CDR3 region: CASSLGDRAYNQPQHF. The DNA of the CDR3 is TGTGCCAGCAGCTTGGGGGACAGGGCTTACAATCAGCCCCAGCATTTT.

CDR3 sequence: CASSPHVAGQETQYF. As DNA, the CDR3 is TGTGCCAGCAGTCCTCATGTAGCGGGGCAAGAGACCCAGTACTTC. The chain joins TRBV6-5 to TRBJ2-5; TRBD2 matches at 8 bases. Germline CDR1 is MNHEY and CDR2 is SVGAGI. The J segment lost 2 bases and the V segment lost 5 bases, leaving 7 bases of the junction unmatched. The CDR3 is 15 amino acids.

CDR3 residues: CASSPGGYKTGELFF. CDR3 nucleotides: TGTGCCAGCAGCCCCGGGGGATATAAAACCGGGGAGCTGTTTTTT. This rearrangement joins TRBV7-2 to TRBJ2-2; TRBD2 might be the D (6 bases). Germline V gene data show CDR1 as SGHTA and CDR2 as FQGNSA. Trimming took 5 bases from V and 5 from J, leaving 15 bases between them. The CDR3 extends over 15 amino acids.

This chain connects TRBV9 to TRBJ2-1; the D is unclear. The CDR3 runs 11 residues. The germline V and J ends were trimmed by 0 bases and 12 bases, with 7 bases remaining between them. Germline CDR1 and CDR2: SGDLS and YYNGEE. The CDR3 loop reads CASSVGAAQFF. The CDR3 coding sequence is TGTGCCAGCAGCGTAGGGGCAGCGCAGTTCTTC.

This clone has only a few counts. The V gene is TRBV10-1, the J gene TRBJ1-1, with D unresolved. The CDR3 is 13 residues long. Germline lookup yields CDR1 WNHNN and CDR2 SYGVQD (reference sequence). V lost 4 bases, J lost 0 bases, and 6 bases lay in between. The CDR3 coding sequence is TGCGCCAGCAGTGGGAGCATGAACACTGAAGCTTTCTTT. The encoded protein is CASSGSMNTEAFF.

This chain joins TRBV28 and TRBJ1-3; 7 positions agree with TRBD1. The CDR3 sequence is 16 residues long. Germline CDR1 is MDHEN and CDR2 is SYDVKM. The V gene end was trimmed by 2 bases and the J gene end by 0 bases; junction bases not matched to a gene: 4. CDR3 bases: TGTGCCAGCAGTTTAAGGGGGCCCTACTCTGGAAACACCATATATTTT. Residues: CASSLRGPYSGNTIYF.

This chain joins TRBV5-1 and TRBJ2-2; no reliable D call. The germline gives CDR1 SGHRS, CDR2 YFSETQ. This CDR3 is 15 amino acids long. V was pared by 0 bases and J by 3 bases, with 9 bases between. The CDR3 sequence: CASSLGSVDTGELFF. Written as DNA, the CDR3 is TGCGCCAGCAGCTTGGGCAGCGTCGACACCGGGGAGCTGTTTTTT.

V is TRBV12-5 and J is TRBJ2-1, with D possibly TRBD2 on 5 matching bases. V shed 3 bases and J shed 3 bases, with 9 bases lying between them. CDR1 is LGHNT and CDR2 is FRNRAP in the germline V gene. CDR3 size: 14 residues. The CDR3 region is CASGFSSFYNEQFF. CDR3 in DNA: TGTGCTAGTGGTTTTTCTAGCTTCTACAATGAGCAGTTCTTC.

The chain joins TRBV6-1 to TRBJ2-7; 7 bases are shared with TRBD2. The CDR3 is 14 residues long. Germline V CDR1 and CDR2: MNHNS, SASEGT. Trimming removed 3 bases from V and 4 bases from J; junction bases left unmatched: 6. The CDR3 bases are TGTGCCAGCAGTGAGGGGAGGGGTCCTTACGAGCAGTACTTC. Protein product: CASSEGRGPYEQYF.

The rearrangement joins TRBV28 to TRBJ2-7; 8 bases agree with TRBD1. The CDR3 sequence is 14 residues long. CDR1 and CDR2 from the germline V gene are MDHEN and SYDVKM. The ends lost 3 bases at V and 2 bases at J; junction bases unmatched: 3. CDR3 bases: TGTGCCAGCAGTTTGAGGGACAGGCCCTACGAGCAGTACTTC. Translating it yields CASSLRDRPYEQYF.

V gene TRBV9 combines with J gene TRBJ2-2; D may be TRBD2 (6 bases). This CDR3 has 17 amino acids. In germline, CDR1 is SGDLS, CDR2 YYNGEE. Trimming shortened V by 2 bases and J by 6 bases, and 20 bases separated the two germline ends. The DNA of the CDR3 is TGTGCCAGCAGCGTGGGGGGAGGTACCGACCGTGCCGGGGAGCTGTTTTTT. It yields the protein CASSVGGGTDRAGELFF. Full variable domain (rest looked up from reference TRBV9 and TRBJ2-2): DSGVTQTPKHLITATGQRVTLRCSPRSGDLSVYWYQQSLDQGLQFLIQYYNGEERAKGNILERFSAQQFPDLHSELNLSSLELGDSALYFCASSVGGGTDRAGELFFGEGSRLTVL.

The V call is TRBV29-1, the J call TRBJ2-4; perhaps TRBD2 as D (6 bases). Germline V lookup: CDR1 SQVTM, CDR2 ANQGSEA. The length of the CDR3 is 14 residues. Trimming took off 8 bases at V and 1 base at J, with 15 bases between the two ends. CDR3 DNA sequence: TGCAGCACGATAATCCGGGGGGCCAAAAACATTCAGTACTTC. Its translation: CSTIIRGAKNIQYF.